This entry lists 32 T cell receptor beta chains sequenced from one sample in a study of T cell responses to AZD1222 COVID-19 vaccine (dated by TCRdb to about 2021). Sample time point, as interpreted from the label and publication: baseline before first vaccination. Library preparation was by the immunoSEQ multiplex PCR assay. This immuneACCESS table, as held by TCRdb, lists in-frame sequences with V and J called but not all clones. Of the missing ones, under half trace to an unresolved V gene in checked studies; the others have no known cause. The sample data list about 170,000 clones, and just under 95% of these were observed just once. Together, the top ten hold roughly 1.6% of the sample. The sample here was peripheral blood, taken on day 0 of AZD1222 vaccination. All receptors come from an adult in good health.

The chain combines TRBV6-2 or TRBV6-3 with TRBJ1-2; TRBD1 is a possible D gene (5 bases). This CDR3 comprises 14 residues. CDR1 and CDR2 from the germline V gene are MNHEY and SVGEGT. V shed 3 bases and J shed 4 bases, with 12 bases lying between them. The CDR3 coding sequence is TGTGCCAGCAGTTATGAGGGGCCGGTCTATGGCTACACCTTC. This translates into CASSYEGPVYGYTF.

This chain links TRBV25-1 with TRBJ1-2; the match to TRBD1 covers 7 bases. Germline loops: CDR1 MGHDK, CDR2 SYGVNS. V gave up 6 bases and J gave up 8 bases; unmatched junction bases: 6. The CDR3 sequence is 12 residues long. The CDR3 DNA sequence: TGTGCCAGCAGAGAGGGGGCGCAAGGCTACACCTTC. Its protein is CASREGAQGYTF.

The DNA of the CDR3 is TGTGCCTGGAGGCGGGGGACAGCGAACTATGGCTACACCTTC. Translated: CAWRRGTANYGYTF. The gene calls are TRBV30 and TRBJ1-2; 7 bases fit TRBD1. V gave up 3 bases and J gave up 2 bases; unmatched junction bases: 6. The germline gives CDR1 GTSNPN, CDR2 SVGIG (reference sequence). The CDR3 spans 14 residues.

V usage is TRBV2 and J usage is TRBJ1-5, with 7 bases fitting TRBD1. The V gene end was trimmed by 7 bases and the J gene end by 4 bases; junction bases not matched to a gene: 7. There are 14 residues in the CDR3. The germline CDR1 and CDR2 sequences are SNHLY and FYNNEI. The CDR3 loop reads CASNTGTANQPQHF. CDR3 DNA: TGTGCCAGCAATACCGGGACAGCTAATCAGCCCCAGCATTTT.

The chain employs TRBV10-2 and TRBJ2-7, with TRBD2 as a possible D gene (7 bases). CDR1 WSHSY and CDR2 SAAADI come from the germline V gene. The CDR3 is made up of 15 amino acids. With 8 bases removed from V and 4 bases from J, the gap between germline ends came to 21 bases. This CDR3 is CASGPGAGAVYEQYF. The CDR3 DNA sequence: TGCGCCAGCGGACCCGGGGCGGGGGCGGTGTACGAGCAGTACTTC.

The chain joins TRBV2 to TRBJ1-5, with D unclear. Between the trimmed V and J ends, which lost 5 bases and 3 bases, there was a span of 14 bases. Germline CDR1 reads SNHLY; CDR2 reads FYNNEI. The CDR3 length is 15 residues. CDR3 in DNA: TGTGCCAGCAGTAAACATGGGAGGGACAATCAGCCCCAGCATTTT. Protein: CASSKHGRDNQPQHF.

The genes are TRBV2 and TRBJ2-7, with TRBD2 as a possible D gene (6 bases). Germline V CDR1 and CDR2: SNHLY, FYNNEI. CDR3 length: 15 amino acids. The germline V and J ends were trimmed by 3 bases and 9 bases, with 21 bases remaining between them. CDR3 amino acids: CASSDSGTALYGQYF. CDR3 nucleotides: TGTGCCAGCAGTGACTCCGGGACTGCCTTATATGGGCAGTACTTC.

This clone was counted a single time. This chain connects TRBV27 to TRBJ1-1; D call uncertain. The CDR3 covers 14 residues. CDR1 MNHEY and CDR2 SMNVEV come from the germline V gene (reference sequence). V dropped 5 bases and J dropped 0 bases, with 10 bases sitting between them. The CDR3: CASSQGRLNTEAFF. DNA of the CDR3: TGTGCCAGCAGTCAAGGACGGCTGAACACTGAAGCTTTCTTT.

The chain combines TRBV7-9 with TRBJ2-7; TRBD2 aligns across 9 bases. V shed 0 bases and J 5 bases; nucleotides not matched to a gene: 5. The CDR3 contains 15 residues. Germline V CDR1 and CDR2: SEHNR, FQNEAQ (reference sequence). In nucleotides, the CDR3 is TGTGCCAGCAGCTTAGCGGCTAGCGGGATAAACGAGCAGTACTTC. Translating gives CASSLAASGINEQYF.

About this clone: Compared with germline, one end of the junction differs, possibly owing to a read error. V gene TRBV29-1 combines with J gene TRBJ1-3; D gene unclear. The CDR3 totals 10 residues. Germline V lookup: CDR1 SQVTM, CDR2 ANQGSEA. In nucleotides, the CDR3 is TGCAGCCCAAATGGACACACCATATATTTT. It translates to CSPNGHTIYF.

The CDR3 nucleotides read TGTGCCAGCAGTGACGGGACTAGGTGGGGAGATACGCAGTATTTT. Translated, it gives CASSDGTRWGDTQYF. The rearrangement uses TRBV2 and TRBJ2-3; TRBD2 matches 8 bases. This CDR3 is built from 15 residues. CDR1 is SNHLY and CDR2 is FYNNEI in the germline V gene. V shed 3 bases and J 5 bases; nucleotides not matched to a gene: 7.

The rearrangement uses TRBV7-9 and TRBJ1-2; no clear D. Trimming removed 2 bases at V and 7 bases at J, with 11 bases between. Germline V lookup: CDR1 SEHNR, CDR2 FQNEAQ (reference sequence). The CDR3 is made up of 13 amino acids. The CDR3 loop reads CASSLIGAVGYTF. The CDR3 DNA is TGTGCCAGCAGCTTAATTGGCGCGGTTGGCTACACCTTC.

This rearrangement joins TRBV15 to TRBJ1-6; no definite D call. The CDR3 has 15 amino acids. Germline V gives CDR1 LNHNV, CDR2 YYDKDF (reference sequence). V dropped 0 bases and J dropped 10 bases, with 13 bases sitting between them. CDR3 protein: CATSRERAGGSPLHF. CDR3 bases: TGTGCCACCAGCAGAGAGAGGGCGGGTGGATCACCCCTCCACTTT.

Regarding this clone: Other DNA variants within this sample encode the same CDR3. V and J are TRBV5-1 and TRBJ1-2; no reliable D call. This CDR3 has 12 amino acids. Germline loops: CDR1 SGHRS, CDR2 YFSETQ. Between the trimmed V and J ends, which lost 0 bases and 5 bases, there was a span of 5 bases. The CDR3 here is CASSLEGYGYTF. The CDR3 region has the DNA TGCGCCAGCAGCTTGGAAGGGTATGGCTACACCTTC.

The rearrangement uses TRBV11-2 and TRBJ1-2; 11 bases match TRBD1. The CDR3 extends over 15 amino acids. CDR1 and CDR2 (germline): SGHAT, FQNNGV. V shed 5 bases, J shed 3 bases, and the junction held 5 bases outside the gene matches. The CDR3, as DNA: TGTGCCAGCAGCGCCCGGACAGGGGGCGACTATGGCTACACCTTC. Translated: CASSARTGGDYGYTF.

J is TRBJ2-1 and V is TRBV2, with TRBD1 as a possible D gene (5 bases). The germline CDR1 and CDR2 sequences are SNHLY and FYNNEI. Trimming shortened V by 6 bases and J by 8 bases, and 14 bases separated the two germline ends. The CDR3 length is 13 residues. CDR3 nucleotide sequence: TGTGCCAGCAGCCTAATCCCCAGGGATGAGCAGTTCTTC. Translated, it gives CASSLIPRDEQFF. Combining the CDR3 with reference TRBV2 and TRBJ2-1 gives the whole variable domain EPEVTQTPSHQVTQMGQEVILRCVPISNHLYFYWYRQILGQKVEFLVSFYNNEISEKSEIFDDQFSVERPDGSNFTLKIRSTKLEDSAMYFCASSLIPRDEQFFGPGTRLTVL.

This sequence joins TRBV4-3 and TRBJ2-3, with D unresolved. Germline CDR1 LGHNA, CDR2 YSLEER. V shed 0 bases and J shed 1 base, with 14 bases lying between them. The CDR3 extends over 17 amino acids. DNA for the CDR3: TGCGCCAGCAGCCAAGACTCGCTTAGCTTACGCACAGATACGCAGTATTTT. Protein sequence: CASSQDSLSLRTDTQYF.

The V and J genes are TRBV18 and TRBJ2-7; tentatively, D is TRBD2 (6 bases). V lost 3 bases and J lost 0, with 12 bases in between. The CDR3 is made up of 15 amino acids. Looked up from germline, CDR1 is KGHSH and CDR2 is LQKENI. CDR3: CASSPMRDSSYEQYF. For the CDR3, the DNA is TGTGCCAGCTCACCTATGCGGGATAGCTCCTACGAGCAGTACTTC.

The rearrangement links TRBV18 to TRBJ2-1, with D possibly being TRBD1 (5 bases). CDR1 is KGHSH, CDR2 LQKENI, per germline. The length of the CDR3 is 13 residues. The V and J ends lost 2 bases and 5 bases respectively, with 7 bases between them. The CDR3 sequence is CASSPDRHNEQFF. DNA of the CDR3: TGTGCCAGCTCACCAGACAGACACAATGAGCAGTTCTTC.

As concerns this clone: Additional DNA sequences in this sample encode the identical CDR3. CDR3 sequence reads: CASSIGQENSPLHF. For the CDR3, the DNA is TGTGCCAGTAGTATAGGACAGGAAAATTCACCCCTCCACTTT. J is TRBJ1-6 and V is TRBV19, with a weak D call TRBD1 (6 bases). The germline CDR1 and CDR2 sequences are LNHDA and SQIVND (reference sequence). Between the trimmed V and J ends, which lost 1 base and 7 bases, there was a span of 8 bases. This CDR3 region has 14 residues.

The chain employs TRBV12-5 and TRBJ2-3; either TRBD1 or TRBD2 may fit D (6 bases each). Germline V gene lookup returns CDR1 LGHNT and CDR2 FRNRAP. There are 16 residues in the CDR3. V gave up 4 bases and J gave up 10 bases, with 24 bases separating them. In DNA form, the CDR3 reads TGTGCTAGTGGTTCTCCCCGGGACACTTCGGAGGGGGCGCAGTATTTT. Protein sequence: CASGSPRDTSEGAQYF.

This clone was recorded once. The chain has TRBV7-3 and TRBJ2-2, with 7 bases fitting TRBD1. The CDR3 extends over 16 amino acids. In germline, CDR1 is SGHTA, CDR2 FQGTGA. The trim removed 5 bases at V and 6 bases at J, leaving 12 bases unmatched. The CDR3 loop is CASSHGSQGDPGELFF. In DNA, the CDR3 is TGTGCCAGCAGCCACGGCTCCCAGGGGGATCCCGGGGAGCTGTTTTTT.

This chain uses TRBV18 with TRBJ1-1; D gene uncertain. The CDR3 is 13 residues long. Germline V gene sequence: CDR1 KGHSH, CDR2 LQKENI. V dropped 5 bases and J dropped 1 base, with 8 bases sitting between them. The CDR3 nucleotides read TGTGCCAGCTCATCCTCCACGAACACTGAAGCTTTCTTT. This codes for CASSSSTNTEAFF.

The rearrangement uses TRBV6-1 and TRBJ2-3; TRBD1 might be the D (5 bases). Trimming took 7 bases from V and 8 from J, leaving 19 bases between them. This CDR3 is built from 14 residues. From germline, CDR1 is MNHNS and CDR2 SASEGT. The CDR3 bases are TGTGCCAGCACCCTTGGAGCAGGGTCCAGTACGCAGTATTTT. Translation gives CASTLGAGSSTQYF.

The CDR3 region is CASSPPTEGDNSPLHF. In nucleotides, the CDR3 is TGTGCCAGCAGCCCCCCGACGGAGGGAGATAATTCACCCCTCCACTTT. The chain carries TRBV7-6 and TRBJ1-6; D is ambiguous. V was trimmed by 5 bases and J by 5 bases, leaving 16 bases between them. The CDR3 contains 16 residues. CDR1 and CDR2 (germline): SGHVS, FNYEAQ.

The chain recombines TRBV24-1 with TRBJ2-1, with TRBD2 matching 10 bases. The CDR3 sequence is 16 residues long. CDR1 KGHDR and CDR2 SFDVKD come from the germline V gene. After removal of 3 bases from V and 4 bases from J, the junction contained 5 bases not matched to a gene. CDR3 region: CATSDPSSGSYNEQFF. The CDR3 bases are TGTGCCACCAGTGATCCCTCTAGCGGGAGTTACAATGAGCAGTTCTTC.

CDR3 in DNA: TGTGCCAGCAGCCCGGGACAGGGAAGTGAGCAGTACTTC. Residues: CASSPGQGSEQYF. The genes are TRBV12-3 or TRBV12-4 and TRBJ2-7; 9 positions match TRBD1. Trimming at V came to 6 bases and at J to 7 bases, leaving 7 bases not matched to a gene. The CDR3 loop spans 13 amino acids.

The table lists this clone with a count of one. V is TRBV5-5 and J is TRBJ2-1; 11 nucleotides align to TRBD2. Germline V gene sequence: CDR1 SGHKS, CDR2 YYEKEE (reference sequence). The V gene end was trimmed by 0 bases and the J gene end by 9 bases; junction bases not matched to a gene: 11. There are 17 residues in the CDR3. The CDR3 reads CASSLGMTSGAGSEQFF. The DNA of the CDR3 is TGTGCCAGCAGCTTGGGGATGACTAGCGGGGCTGGCAGTGAGCAGTTCTTC.

The chain recombines TRBV18 with TRBJ1-3; 7 bases agree with TRBD1. V shed 3 bases, J shed 2 bases, and the junction held 7 bases outside the gene matches. This CDR3 region has 16 residues. The germline V gene encodes CDR1 KGHSH and CDR2 LQKENI. CDR3 loop: CASSPGQLRAGNTIYF. The CDR3, as DNA: TGTGCCAGCTCACCGGGACAGCTCCGGGCTGGAAACACCATATATTTT.

The rearrangement links TRBV6-5 to TRBJ1-3, with 7 bases identical to TRBD1. Germline CDR1 and CDR2: MNHEY and SVGAGI. J gave up 4 bases and V 6 bases, and 6 bases lay outside the gene matches. CDR3 length equals 14 residues. DNA for the CDR3: TGTGCCAGCAGCCGGGGGACAGCCGGAAACACCATATATTTT. It specifies CASSRGTAGNTIYF.

The rearrangement uses TRBV19 and TRBJ1-1; TRBD1 aligns across 9 bases. CDR3 length: 13 residues. V gave up 8 bases and J gave up 3 bases; unmatched junction bases: 4. CDR1 is LNHDA, CDR2 SQIVND, per germline (reference sequence). The CDR3 coding sequence is TGTGCCAGTGCCGACAGGGGGGACACTGAAGCTTTCTTT. It is translated as CASADRGDTEAFF.

This rearrangement joins TRBV9 to TRBJ2-1, with 10 bases matching TRBD1. The CDR3 length is 16 residues. V trimming: 3 bases; J trimming: 8 bases; junction bases outside the gene matches: 11. In germline, CDR1 is SGDLS, CDR2 YYNGEE. CDR3: CASSASRDRGLHEQFF. The CDR3, as DNA: TGTGCCAGCAGCGCATCTAGGGACAGGGGTTTACATGAGCAGTTCTTC.